The subject of this entry is one T cell receptor (beta chain). The sample belongs to a study of blood T cell repertoires in COVID-19. Study-wide background: Sites in the United States, Italy and Spain provided acute and convalescent COVID-19 samples.

V shed 0 bases and J shed 6 bases, with 10 bases lying between them. Germline V gene data show CDR1 as MNHEY and CDR2 as SVGEGT. CDR3 length: 14 residues. In the original workflow: Using reference gene primer amplification, nucleated cell counts were estimated. Libraries were prepared by immunoSEQ multiplex PCR; TCRdb keeps only in-frame clonotypes and omits some of them. Clonal size and the V and J genes are those of that table, whereas D and trimming came from the DNA. Among approximately 74,000 clones, 70% to 90% were seen once, and the ten largest hold approximately 7.3%. The sequence came from a man in his 70s with acute or convalescent COVID-19. Input material: peripheral blood. The J gene is TRBJ2-3, the V gene TRBV6-2 or TRBV6-3, with a tentative D call TRBD2 (6 bases). The CDR3 DNA reads as TGTGCCAGCAGTTACTCAACGACTAGGGATACGCAGTATTTT. Amino acid sequence: CASSYSTTRDTQYF.